This T cell receptor beta chain was obtained from a study of blood T cell repertoires in COVID-19. The CDR3 consists of 15 residues. Per the germline V gene, CDR1 is ENHRY and CDR2 is SYGVKD. J gave up 3 bases and V 6 bases, and 8 bases lay outside the gene matches. The method was immunoSEQ multiplex PCR; TCRdb's version includes in-frame clones alone and lacks a portion of them. Of fewer than 85,000 clones listed, 65% to 80% are singletons. This sequence was found in a man aged 60-69 years with active or convalescent COVID-19. The genes are TRBV10-3 and TRBJ2-7; 10 bases fit TRBD2. The sample comprised peripheral blood. CDR3 bases: TGTGCCATCAGATCGAGCGGGGGGGATCACTACGAGCAGTACTTC. Its translation: CAIRSSGGDHYEQYF.